A single sample gave rise to the 5 T cell receptor beta chains below, sequenced in a study of T cell responses to AZD1222 COVID-19 vaccine. Assay: immunoSEQ multiplex PCR; the TCRdb copy retains only in-frame clones and omits some. The data hold 150,000 to 200,000 clones, with approximately 90% observed a single time. This material consisted of peripheral blood, taken 28 days after the second AZD1222 dose. These receptors were collected from an adult who received the AZD1222 COVID-19 vaccine.

The chain uses TRBV2 and TRBJ1-6; D perhaps matches TRBD1 (5 bases). Germline assignment: CDR1 SNHLY and CDR2 FYNNEI. This CDR3 has 17 amino acids. Between the trimmed V and J ends, which lost 2 bases and 6 bases, there was a span of 17 bases. In DNA form, the CDR3 reads TGTGCCAGCAGTGAATCGGGACCCATATGGGGTAATTCACCCCTCCACTTT. The encoded protein is CASSESGPIWGNSPLHF.

In this sample, this clone turned up once. The V gene is TRBV19, the J gene TRBJ2-1; TRBD1 matches 12 bases. CDR1 is LNHDA, CDR2 SQIVND, per germline (reference sequence). V dropped 5 bases and J dropped 7; count of bases not matched to a gene: 9. CDR3 length: 16 amino acids. The CDR3 loop reads CASSLSGTGGRNEQFF. The CDR3 DNA reads as TGTGCCAGTAGTTTATCCGGGACAGGGGGCCGGAATGAGCAGTTCTTC.

This chain joins TRBV7-9 and TRBJ1-4; 9 bases are shared with TRBD1. J was trimmed by 4 bases and V by 2 bases; bases with no gene match: 2. The CDR3 contains 15 residues. Per germline, CDR1 SEHNR and CDR2 FQNEAQ (reference sequence). CDR3 loop: CASSLRQGVNEKLFF. In nucleotides, the CDR3 is TGTGCCAGCAGCTTAAGACAGGGGGTTAATGAAAAACTGTTTTTT.

This chain connects TRBV30 to TRBJ2-1; D ambiguous. Trimming left V 0 bases short and J 0 bases short, with 6 bases between. The V gene's germline CDR1 is GTSNPN and CDR2 SVGIG (reference sequence). This CDR3 is 14 amino acids long. The CDR3 bases are TGTGCCTGGAGTGTACGTAGCTCCTACAATGAGCAGTTCTTC. This codes for CAWSVRSSYNEQFF.

The chain is built from TRBV10-3 and TRBJ2-3; tentative D call: TRBD1 (6 bases). The V and J ends lost 6 bases and 5 bases respectively, with 6 bases between them. The CDR3 extends over 11 amino acids. From germline, CDR1 is ENHRY and CDR2 SYGVKD. CDR3: CAIRGGDTQYF. CDR3 bases: TGTGCCATCAGAGGGGGAGATACGCAGTATTTT.